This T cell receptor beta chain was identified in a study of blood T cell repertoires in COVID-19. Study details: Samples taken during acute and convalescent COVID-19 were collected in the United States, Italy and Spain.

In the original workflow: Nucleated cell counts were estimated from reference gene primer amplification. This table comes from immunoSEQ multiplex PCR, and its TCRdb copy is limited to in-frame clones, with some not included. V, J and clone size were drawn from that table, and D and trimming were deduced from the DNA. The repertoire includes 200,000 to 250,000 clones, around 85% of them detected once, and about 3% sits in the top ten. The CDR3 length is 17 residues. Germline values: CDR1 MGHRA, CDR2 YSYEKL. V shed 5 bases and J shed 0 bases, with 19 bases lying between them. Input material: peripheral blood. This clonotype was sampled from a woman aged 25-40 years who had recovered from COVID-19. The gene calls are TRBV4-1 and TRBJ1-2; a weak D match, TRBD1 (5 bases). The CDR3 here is CASSAGDSTLANYGYTF. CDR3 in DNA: TGCGCCAGCAGCGCCGGGGACTCAACTTTAGCTAACTATGGCTACACCTTC.